The rows below give T cell receptor beta chains drawn from one sample of a study of blood T cell repertoires in COVID-19. Sequencing used immunoSEQ multiplex PCR; TCRdb keeps in-frame clones, though not all of them. The repertoire holds roughly 70,000 clones, with roughly 90% as singletons. The source material was peripheral blood. These TCRs come from a man aged 50 to 59 with acute or convalescent COVID-19. The CDR3 runs from the conserved cysteine through the conserved F or W. A D gene is named only where the DNA matches it firmly. The listing skips clone size in some rows; elsewhere it reads once, few, many or a size class.

size,D,V,J,DNA,CDR3
-,-,TRBV5-6,TRBJ1-4,TGTGCCAGCAGCTTGCGGACAGCTACAACTAATGAAAAACTGTTTTTT,CASSLRTATTNEKLFF
-,-,TRBV5-5,TRBJ1-1,TGTGCCAGCACCCCCTCGAGAGGATCGAACACTGAAGCTTTCTTT,CASTPSRGSNTEAFF
once,TRBD2,TRBV20-1,TRBJ2-7,TGCAGTGCTAGTTCGAGCGGGAGGGTCAGCTACGAGCAGTACTTC,CSASSSGRVSYEQYF
-,TRBD1,TRBV6-6,TRBJ2-6,TGTGCCAGCAGTGTACAGGGGGCGGGTGGGGCCAACGTCCTGACTTTC,CASSVQGAGGANVLTF
-,TRBD2,TRBV7-9,TRBJ2-2,TGTGCCAGCACCCTAGCGGATACGAACACCGGGGAGCTGTTTTTT,CASTLADTNTGELFF
-,TRBD2,TRBV19,TRBJ2-1,TGTGCCAGTACCCTGGGTAGCGGGGGGGTCAATGAGCAGTTCTTC,CASTLGSGGVNEQFF
once,-,TRBV5-1,TRBJ2-3,TGCGCCAGCAGCTTGGCTTCGGGAGCGGGAGATACGCAGTATTTT,CASSLASGAGDTQYF
-,TRBD2,TRBV5-4,TRBJ2-1,TGTGCCAGCAGCTTGGCAGGACTAGCGGGGGTCAATGAGCAGTTCTTC,CASSLAGLAGVNEQFF
-,TRBD2,TRBV3-1/TRBV3-2,TRBJ2-3,TGTGCCAGCAGCCCCCGGACTAGCAGGACAGATACGCAGTATTTT,CASSPRTSRTDTQYF
few,TRBD2,TRBV9,TRBJ2-5,TGTGCCAGCAGCGTAGGCGGGACTATTCTTCGGGAGACCCAGTACTTC,CASSVGGTILRETQYF
-,-,TRBV27,TRBJ1-4,TGTGCCAGCAGTTTAAACAGAGCCCATGAAAAACTGTTTTTT,CASSLNRAHEKLFF
-,-,TRBV6-5,TRBJ1-2,TGTGCCAGCAGTTATGGGCAGGGGTCCTATGGCTACACCTTC,CASSYGQGSYGYTF
-,TRBD2,TRBV5-1,TRBJ2-7,TGCGCCAGCAGCCCGGGGACTAGCGGGACGGACTACGAGCAGTACTTC,CASSPGTSGTDYEQYF
-,-,TRBV11-2,TRBJ2-2,TGTGCCAGCAGCCAAAGTGTCGCGTACAACACCGGGGAGCTGTTTTTT,CASSQSVAYNTGELFF
once,-,TRBV10-3,TRBJ1-5,TGTGCCATCAGTCCGGGACACAATAGCAATCAGCCCCAGCATTTT,CAISPGHNSNQPQHF
-,TRBD2,TRBV19,TRBJ2-1,TGTGCCAGTAGCCACACCACCGGGACTAGCGGGACCCATGAGCAGTTCTTC,CASSHTTGTSGTHEQFF
-,-,TRBV21-1,TRBJ2-4,TGTGCCAGCACTCAGGGACTAGCGGGAGAGGGAGCCAAAAACATTCAGTACTTC,CASTQGLAGEGAKNIQYF
few,TRBD1,TRBV24-1,TRBJ2-2,TGTGCCACCAGTACAGGGGACGGGGAGCTGTTTTTT,CATSTGDGELFF
-,-,TRBV7-2,TRBJ2-6,TGTGCCAGCAGCCCTCAGGGAACCTTCTCTGGGGCCAACGTCCTGACTTTC,CASSPQGTFSGANVLTF
-,-,TRBV27,TRBJ1-6,TGTGCCAGCAGTTTATCTTATAGGAGCTCCTATAATTCACCCCTCCACTTT,CASSLSYRSSYNSPLHF
-,TRBD1,TRBV2,TRBJ1-1,TGTGCCAGCATTGGGGGGAAGGACAGGGGTGCTGAAGCTTTCTTT,CASIGGKDRGAEAFF
-,-,TRBV6-6,TRBJ1-1,TGTGCCAGCAGTTCTGAGACTGAAGCTTTCTTT,CASSSETEAFF
-,TRBD2,TRBV3-1/TRBV3-2,TRBJ2-1,TGTGCCAGCAGCCCGGGACTAGCGGGAGGTTTTGCCTACAATGAGCAGTTCTTC,CASSPGLAGGFAYNEQFF
-,TRBD2,TRBV5-6,TRBJ2-3,TGTGCCAGCAGCTTGCATAGCGGGGGAGGGGATACGCAGTATTTT,CASSLHSGGGDTQYF
-,TRBD1,TRBV28,TRBJ1-5,TGTGCCAGCAGTTTATTGTGGAATGTGGGACAGGGGGGCATTGGCAATCAGCCCCAGCATTTT,CASSLLWNVGQGGIGNQPQHF
-,TRBD2,TRBV7-6,TRBJ2-1,TGTGCCAGCAGCTTATCTAGCGGGAGGTTGGGGAATGAGCAGTTCTTC,CASSLSSGRLGNEQFF
-,-,TRBV4-1,TRBJ2-2,TGCGCCAGCAGCCAAGTAGGGCTGGGGGCAACAGGTTCCGGGGAGCTGTTTTTT,CASSQVGLGATGSGELFF
-,-,TRBV6-5,TRBJ1-5,TGTGCCAGCACGCAGACAGGTAACAATCAGCCCCAGCATTTT,CASTQTGNNQPQHF
-,TRBD1,TRBV3-1/TRBV3-2,TRBJ2-3,TGTGCCAGTCACAAACAGGGGGCTACAGATACGCAGTATTTT,CASHKQGATDTQYF
-,-,TRBV12-2,TRBJ1-5,TGTGCAAGTCGCCTGCTGGACAGTTATAGCAATCAGCCCCAGCATTTT,CASRLLDSYSNQPQHF
-,TRBD1,TRBV3-1/TRBV3-2,TRBJ1-2,TGTGCCAGCAGCCGACAGGGAATCGGTGGCTACACCTTC,CASSRQGIGGYTF
-,TRBD1,TRBV9,TRBJ2-2,TGTGCCAGCAGCGTAGGTTGGCAGGGGGCTGCGATCGGGGAGCTGTTTTTT,CASSVGWQGAAIGELFF
-,TRBD1,TRBV25-1,TRBJ1-2,TGTGCCAGCAGGACAGGGGCGGGTGGCTACACCTTC,CASRTGAGGYTF
-,TRBD2,TRBV12-3/TRBV12-4,TRBJ2-5,TGTGCCAGCAGCCATAGCGGGGGAGAGACCCAGTACTTC,CASSHSGGETQYF
once,-,TRBV9,TRBJ1-6,TGTGCCAGCAGCGTAGGGGGAGAGGGATCACCCCTCCACTTT,CASSVGGEGSPLHF
-,TRBD2,TRBV6-5,TRBJ2-1,TGTGCCAGCAGTCACGCCAACGGACTAGCCAATGAGCAGTTCTTC,CASSHANGLANEQFF
-,-,TRBV10-3,TRBJ2-2,TGTGCCATCAGTGAGTCAATACCGGGGGGCCGAGACGGGGAGCTGTTTTTT,CAISESIPGGRDGELFF
-,-,TRBV18,TRBJ1-4,TGTGCCAGCTCACCTCGACACGGGGGATATAATGAAAAACTGTTTTTT,CASSPRHGGYNEKLFF
-,TRBD1,TRBV6-1,TRBJ1-6,TGTGCCAGCAGTGACTTCATTTCGGGACAGGGATGGAATTCACCCCTCCACTTT,CASSDFISGQGWNSPLHF
-,-,TRBV10-3,TRBJ2-7,TGTGCCATCAGGACCGGGACACACTACGAGCAGTACTTC,CAIRTGTHYEQYF
-,-,TRBV19,TRBJ2-4,TGTGCCAGTACCCTGGGACACCCTGCAAACATTCAGTACTTC,CASTLGHPANIQYF
-,TRBD1,TRBV7-9,TRBJ2-2,TGTGCCAGCAGCTTAGTCAGGACAGGTGCGGACACCGGGGAGCTGTTTTTT,CASSLVRTGADTGELFF
-,TRBD1,TRBV7-9,TRBJ2-4,TGTGCCACCGTCCGACAGGGAAATAAGAAAAACATTCAGTACTTC,CATVRQGNKKNIQYF
-,TRBD1,TRBV5-1,TRBJ1-1,TGCGCCAGCAGCCCGGACAGGGGCAGGAACACTGAAGCTTTCTTT,CASSPDRGRNTEAFF
-,TRBD2,TRBV7-6,TRBJ2-2,TGTGCCAGCAGCTTATATCCAGCGGGATCAACCGGGGAGCTGTTTTTT,CASSLYPAGSTGELFF
-,-,TRBV7-9,TRBJ1-4,TGTGCCAGCAGCCCCAGGGGTAGGACTAATGAAAAACTGTTTTTT,CASSPRGRTNEKLFF